One TCR beta chain is described in this entry. The record originates from a study of technical replicates of blood from a few donors. Germline V gene data show CDR1 as MNHNS and CDR2 as SASEGT. The J segment lost 0 bases and the V segment lost 5 bases, leaving 4 bases of the junction unmatched. The CDR3 is made up of 15 amino acids. Produced via immunoSEQ multiplex PCR; TCRdb's table is partial and in-frame only. The table shows approximately 99,000 clones, with approximately 96% occurring only once. Sequencing used T cells isolated from PBMCs. This sequence was found in a human donor in good health. The genes are TRBV6-1 and TRBJ1-3, with 7 bases aligning to TRBD1. The CDR3 spells CASSLQGNSGNTIYF. The CDR3 DNA follows: TGTGCCAGCAGTTTACAGGGGAACTCTGGAAACACCATATATTTT.